A single sample is the source of the 13 T cell receptor beta chains below, sequenced in a study of blood T cell repertoires in COVID-19. Here immunoSEQ multiplex PCR was the method, and the copy in TCRdb shows in-frame clones only, minus some. The repertoire holds a few hundred thousand clones, with approximately 90% as singletons. Sequencing used peripheral blood. These receptors were obtained from a woman in her thirties with COVID-19, enrolled during active disease.

The V and J genes are TRBV6-6 and TRBJ2-7; D perhaps matches TRBD2 (6 bases). Trimming left V 7 bases short and J 0 bases short, with 10 bases between. Germline values: CDR1 MNHNY, CDR2 SVGAGI (reference sequence). The CDR3 extends over 13 amino acids. CDR3 region: CASTFGGSYEQYF. The CDR3 DNA follows: TGTGCCAGCACCTTCGGGGGCTCCTACGAGCAGTACTTC.

J is TRBJ2-2 and V is TRBV10-2, with 12 bases fitting TRBD2. CDR3 length: 15 amino acids. V lost 4 bases and J lost 8; bases outside the gene matches: 5. CDR1 WSHSY and CDR2 SAAADI come from the germline V gene. The CDR3 loop is CASSVTSGRIGELFF. DNA for the CDR3: TGCGCCAGCAGTGTAACTAGCGGGAGGATAGGGGAGCTGTTTTTT.

This chain joins TRBV4-2 and TRBJ1-1; TRBD1 matches 7 bases. Germline V gives CDR1 LGHNA, CDR2 YNFKEQ. The CDR3 length is 16 residues. Losses at the gene ends were 3 bases for V and 6 bases for J; bases not matched to a gene: 13. The CDR3 nucleotides are TGTGCCAGCAGCCACCTCGGACAGGCCCGAGTACCTGAAGCTTTCTTT. Its translation is CASSHLGQARVPEAFF.

The count of this clone is one. The rearrangement uses TRBV10-2 and TRBJ1-2, with TRBD1 matching over 9 bases. The V and J ends lost 6 bases and 2 bases, in that order; junction bases with no gene match: 7. CDR1 is WSHSY and CDR2 is SAAADI in the germline V gene. There are 15 residues in the CDR3. This CDR3 reads CASSDPGQGNYGYTF. The CDR3 nucleotides read TGCGCCAGCAGCGACCCTGGACAGGGGAACTATGGCTACACCTTC.

The chain links TRBV4-3 to TRBJ2-7, with 7 bases lining up with TRBD1. V was clipped by 1 base and J by 3 bases; unmatched bases: 6. Germline V gives CDR1 LGHNA, CDR2 YSLEER. This CDR3 is built from 15 residues. The CDR3 DNA is TGCGCCAGCAGCCAAGGCCCGGGACAGTTCTACGAGCAGTACTTC. Amino acids: CASSQGPGQFYEQYF.

This clone has more than one count but fewer than ten. The rearrangement links TRBV6-6 to TRBJ2-7, with unresolved D. Trimming pared 6 bases from V and 0 bases from J, leaving 6 bases between. Germline V CDR1 and CDR2: MNHNY, SVGAGI (reference sequence). There are 12 residues in the CDR3. CDR3 amino acids: CASRESSYEQYF. As DNA, the CDR3 is TGTGCCAGCAGGGAGAGCTCCTACGAGCAGTACTTC.

The CDR3, as DNA: TGTGCCAGTAGAGCGGGAGGGCCAGCAGATACGCAGTATTTT. Residues: CASRAGGPADTQYF. The chain employs TRBV19 and TRBJ2-3; 10 bases are shared with TRBD2. The CDR3 spans 14 residues. Trimming cost V 6 bases and J 4 bases; bases outside gene matches: 4. Germline V gene sequence: CDR1 LNHDA, CDR2 SQIVND (reference sequence).

J is TRBJ2-1 and V is TRBV12-3 or TRBV12-4; 7 positions match TRBD1. Trimming at V came to 5 bases and at J to 6 bases, leaving 4 bases not matched to a gene. The CDR3 has 13 residues. The CDR3 bases are TGTGCCAGCAGTCGGGGACAGATCAATGAGCAGTTCTTC. Translation gives CASSRGQINEQFF.

This clone occurred once. This chain uses TRBV6-5 with TRBJ1-2; D call uncertain. CDR1 and CDR2 (germline): MNHEY, SVGAGI. The CDR3 consists of 14 residues. Trimming cost V 0 bases and J 8 bases, with 13 bases left between them. The CDR3 DNA follows: TGTGCCAGCAGTTACTCCCGGGCCGCGGGGGGCTACACCTTC. This gives the protein CASSYSRAAGGYTF.

This chain links TRBV28 with TRBJ2-7; 12 nucleotides line up with TRBD2. V was clipped by 6 bases and J by 2 bases; unmatched bases: 5. Germline assignment: CDR1 MDHEN and CDR2 SYDVKM. The length of the CDR3 is 15 residues. The CDR3 DNA reads as TGTGCCAGCAGACGGAGACTAGCGGGGGCCTACGAGCAGTACTTC. This codes for CASRRRLAGAYEQYF.

V is TRBV6-4 and J is TRBJ2-1; D remains ambiguous. The germline V and J ends were trimmed by 3 bases and 0 bases, with 9 bases remaining between them. Germline V lookup: CDR1 MRHNA, CDR2 SNTAGT. The CDR3 runs 15 residues. DNA of the CDR3: TGTGCCAGCAGTGAAAGAGAAAGCTCCTACAATGAGCAGTTCTTC. Protein sequence: CASSERESSYNEQFF.

The chain joins TRBV4-1 to TRBJ2-1; 14 bases match TRBD2. The CDR3 consists of 17 residues. With 3 bases clipped from V and 9 bases from J, the junction kept 10 bases outside the gene matches. Germline assignment: CDR1 MGHRA and CDR2 YSYEKL. The CDR3 loop reads CASSQGGTTSGRGEQFF. The CDR3 DNA is TGCGCCAGCAGCCAGGGGGGGACGACTAGCGGGAGGGGTGAGCAGTTCTTC.

The chain carries TRBV6-5 and TRBJ1-6; maybe TRBD1 (5 bases). Germline lookup yields CDR1 MNHEY and CDR2 SVGAGI. This CDR3 region has 14 residues. Trimming stripped 6 bases from V and 9 bases from J, with 15 bases between. CDR3 in DNA: TGTGCCAGCAGGTTCAGGGTACTGGTTTCACCCCTCCACTTT. It translates to CASRFRVLVSPLHF.